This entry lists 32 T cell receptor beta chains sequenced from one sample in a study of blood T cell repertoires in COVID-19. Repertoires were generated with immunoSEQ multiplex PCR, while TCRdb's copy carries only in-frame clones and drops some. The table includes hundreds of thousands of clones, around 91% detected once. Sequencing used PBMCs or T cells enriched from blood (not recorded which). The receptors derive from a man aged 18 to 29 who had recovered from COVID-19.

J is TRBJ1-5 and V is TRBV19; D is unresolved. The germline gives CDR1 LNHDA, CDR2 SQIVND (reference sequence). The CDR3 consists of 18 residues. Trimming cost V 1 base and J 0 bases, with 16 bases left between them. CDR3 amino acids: CASSIGVSGLISNQPQHF. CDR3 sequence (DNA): TGTGCCAGTAGTATAGGAGTCAGTGGGCTGATTAGCAATCAGCCCCAGCATTTT.

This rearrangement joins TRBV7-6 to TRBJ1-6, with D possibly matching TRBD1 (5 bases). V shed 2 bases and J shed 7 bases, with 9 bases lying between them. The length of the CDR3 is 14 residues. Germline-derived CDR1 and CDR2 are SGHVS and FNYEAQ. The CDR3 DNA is TGTGCCAGCAGCTTACAGGGAGGGAATTCACCCCTCCACTTT. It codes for CASSLQGGNSPLHF.

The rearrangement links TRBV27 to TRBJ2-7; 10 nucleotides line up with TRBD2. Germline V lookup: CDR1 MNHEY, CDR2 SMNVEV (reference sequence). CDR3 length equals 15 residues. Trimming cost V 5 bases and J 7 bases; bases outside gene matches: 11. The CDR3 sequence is CASSPGTSELVEQYF. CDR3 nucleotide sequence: TGTGCCAGCAGTCCCGGGACTAGCGAGCTCGTGGAGCAGTACTTC.

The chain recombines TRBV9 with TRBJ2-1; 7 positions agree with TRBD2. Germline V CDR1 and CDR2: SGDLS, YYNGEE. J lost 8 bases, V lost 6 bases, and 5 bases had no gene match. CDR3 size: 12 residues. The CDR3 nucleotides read TGTGCCAGCAACAGCGGGGAAGATGAGCAGTTCTTC. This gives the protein CASNSGEDEQFF.

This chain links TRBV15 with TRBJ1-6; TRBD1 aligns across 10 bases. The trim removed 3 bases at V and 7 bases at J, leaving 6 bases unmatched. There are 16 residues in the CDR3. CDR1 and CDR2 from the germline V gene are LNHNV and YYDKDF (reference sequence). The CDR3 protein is CATSSRQGAGNSPLHF. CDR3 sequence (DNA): TGTGCCACCAGCAGCCGACAGGGGGCGGGAAATTCACCCCTCCACTTT.

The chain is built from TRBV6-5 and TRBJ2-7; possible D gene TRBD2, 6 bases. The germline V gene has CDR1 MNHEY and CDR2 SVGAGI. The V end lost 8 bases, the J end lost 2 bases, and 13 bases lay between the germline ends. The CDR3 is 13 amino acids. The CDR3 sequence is CASGGTGPYEQYF. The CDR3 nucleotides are TGTGCCAGCGGCGGGACGGGTCCCTACGAGCAGTACTTC.

The CDR3 here is CASAWTGSSYGYTF. The CDR3 DNA reads TGTGCCAGCGCGTGGACAGGGTCATCGTATGGCTACACCTTC. This chain links TRBV6-5 with TRBJ1-2; 8 bases map to TRBD1. The germline V gene encodes CDR1 MNHEY and CDR2 SVGAGI. V shed 8 bases and J 5 bases; nucleotides not matched to a gene: 10. The CDR3 is 14 residues long.

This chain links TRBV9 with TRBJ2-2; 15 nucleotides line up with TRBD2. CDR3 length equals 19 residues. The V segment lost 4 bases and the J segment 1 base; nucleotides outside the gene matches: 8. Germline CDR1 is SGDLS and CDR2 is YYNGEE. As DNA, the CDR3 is TGTGCCAGCAGCCCCCCCGGGACTAGCGGGGGGAAGAACACCGGGGAGCTGTTTTTT. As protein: CASSPPGTSGGKNTGELFF.

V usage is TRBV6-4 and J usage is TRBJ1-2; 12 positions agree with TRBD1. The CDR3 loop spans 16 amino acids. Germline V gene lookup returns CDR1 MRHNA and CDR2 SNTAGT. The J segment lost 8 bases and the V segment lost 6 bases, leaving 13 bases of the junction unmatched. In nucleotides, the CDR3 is TGTGCCAGCAGAAAAGGGACAGGGGGCGAGAGTGGCGGCTACACCTTC. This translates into CASRKGTGGESGGYTF.

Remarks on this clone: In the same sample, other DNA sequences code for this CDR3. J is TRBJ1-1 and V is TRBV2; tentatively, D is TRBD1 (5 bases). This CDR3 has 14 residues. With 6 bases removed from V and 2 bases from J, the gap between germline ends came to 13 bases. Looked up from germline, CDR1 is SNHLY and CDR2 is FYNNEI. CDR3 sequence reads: CASRARGGNTEAFF. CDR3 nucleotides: TGTGCCAGCAGGGCTCGGGGGGGTAACACTGAAGCTTTCTTT.

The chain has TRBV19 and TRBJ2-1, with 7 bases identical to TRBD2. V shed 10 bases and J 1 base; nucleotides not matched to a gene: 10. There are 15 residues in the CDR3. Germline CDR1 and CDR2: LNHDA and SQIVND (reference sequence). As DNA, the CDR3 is TGTGCCACCAAGTTGTCTAGCGGTTCCTACAATGAGCAGTTCTTC. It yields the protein CATKLSSGSYNEQFF.

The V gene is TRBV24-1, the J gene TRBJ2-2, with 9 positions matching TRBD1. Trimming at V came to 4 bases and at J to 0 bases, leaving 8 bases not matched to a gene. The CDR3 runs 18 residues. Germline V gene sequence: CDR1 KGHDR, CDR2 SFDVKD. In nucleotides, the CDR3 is TGTGCCACCAGTGACGGCGGGACAGGGCCCGCGAACACCGGGGAGCTGTTTTTT. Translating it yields CATSDGGTGPANTGELFF.

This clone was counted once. CDR3 protein: CASILQASANYGYTF. For the CDR3, the DNA is TGTGCCAGCATTCTCCAGGCGTCCGCTAACTATGGCTACACCTTC. The J gene is TRBJ1-2, the V gene TRBV25-1; no clear D. Trimming shortened V by 7 bases and J by 0 bases, and 15 bases separated the two germline ends. The CDR3 is made up of 15 amino acids. Per the germline V gene, CDR1 is MGHDK and CDR2 is SYGVNS.

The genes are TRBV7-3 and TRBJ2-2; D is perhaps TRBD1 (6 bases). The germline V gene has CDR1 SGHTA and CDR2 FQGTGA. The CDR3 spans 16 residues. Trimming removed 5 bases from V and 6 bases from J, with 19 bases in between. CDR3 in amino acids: CASSVSQQGLSGELFF. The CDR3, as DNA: TGTGCCAGCAGCGTCTCACAACAGGGTTTGTCCGGGGAGCTGTTTTTT.

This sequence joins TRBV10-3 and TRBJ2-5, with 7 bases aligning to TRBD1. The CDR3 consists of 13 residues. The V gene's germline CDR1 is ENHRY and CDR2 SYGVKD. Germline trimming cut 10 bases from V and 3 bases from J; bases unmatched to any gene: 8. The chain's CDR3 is CATLGQREETQYF. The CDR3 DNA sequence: TGTGCCACCCTGGGACAGAGAGAAGAGACCCAGTACTTC.

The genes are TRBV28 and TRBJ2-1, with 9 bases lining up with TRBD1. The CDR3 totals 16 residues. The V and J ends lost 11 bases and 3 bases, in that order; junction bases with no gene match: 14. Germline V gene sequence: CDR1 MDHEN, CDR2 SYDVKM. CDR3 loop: CALNTAGTGNYNEQFF. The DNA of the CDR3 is TGTGCCCTAAACACAGCCGGGACAGGGAACTACAATGAGCAGTTCTTC.

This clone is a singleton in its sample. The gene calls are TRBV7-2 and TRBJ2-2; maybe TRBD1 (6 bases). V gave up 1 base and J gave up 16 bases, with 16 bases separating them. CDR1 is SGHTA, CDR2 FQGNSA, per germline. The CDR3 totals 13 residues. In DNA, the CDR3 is TGTGCCAGCAGCTTAGAGGGACATGCAGAGGAGTTTTTT. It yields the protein CASSLEGHAEEFF.

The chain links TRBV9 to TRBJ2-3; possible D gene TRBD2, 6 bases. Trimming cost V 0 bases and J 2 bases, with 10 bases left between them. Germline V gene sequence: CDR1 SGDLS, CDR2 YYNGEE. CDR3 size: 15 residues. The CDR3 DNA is TGTGCCAGCAGCGTAGGCGGGGTGGCCACAGATACGCAGTATTTT. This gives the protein CASSVGGVATDTQYF.

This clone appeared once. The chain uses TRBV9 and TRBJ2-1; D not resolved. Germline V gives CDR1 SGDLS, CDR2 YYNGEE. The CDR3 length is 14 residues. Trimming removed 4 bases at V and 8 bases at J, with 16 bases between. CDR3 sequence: CASSPHGVSDEQFF. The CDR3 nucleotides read TGTGCCAGCAGCCCCCATGGAGTCTCAGATGAGCAGTTCTTC.

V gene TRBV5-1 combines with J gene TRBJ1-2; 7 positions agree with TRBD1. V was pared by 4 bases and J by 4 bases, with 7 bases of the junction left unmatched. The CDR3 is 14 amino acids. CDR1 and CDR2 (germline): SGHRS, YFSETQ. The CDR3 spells CASSPQDRIYGYTF. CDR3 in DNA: TGCGCCAGCAGCCCACAGGACAGGATCTATGGCTACACCTTC.

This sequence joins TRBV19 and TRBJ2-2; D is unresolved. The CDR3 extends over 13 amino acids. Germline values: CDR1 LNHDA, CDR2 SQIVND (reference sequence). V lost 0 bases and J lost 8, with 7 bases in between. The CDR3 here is CASSIEIGGELFF. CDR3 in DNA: TGTGCCAGTAGTATAGAGATCGGGGGGGAGCTGTTTTTT.

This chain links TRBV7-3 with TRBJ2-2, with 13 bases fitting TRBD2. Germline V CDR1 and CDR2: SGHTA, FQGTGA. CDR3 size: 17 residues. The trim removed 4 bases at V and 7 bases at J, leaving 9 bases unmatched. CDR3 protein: CASSYGGTSGIVGELFF. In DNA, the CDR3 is TGTGCCAGCAGCTACGGAGGGACTAGCGGGATCGTCGGGGAGCTGTTTTTT.

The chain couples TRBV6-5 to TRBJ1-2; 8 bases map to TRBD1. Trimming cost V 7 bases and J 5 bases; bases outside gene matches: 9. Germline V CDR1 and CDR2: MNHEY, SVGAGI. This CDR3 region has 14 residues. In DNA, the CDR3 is TGTGCCAGCACCCTCGGACAGGGCCCGTATGGCTACACCTTC. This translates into CASTLGQGPYGYTF.

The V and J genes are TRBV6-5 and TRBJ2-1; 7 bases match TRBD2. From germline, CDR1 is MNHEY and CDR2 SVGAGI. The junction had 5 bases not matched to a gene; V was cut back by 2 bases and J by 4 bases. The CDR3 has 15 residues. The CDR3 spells CASSYGGRRYNEQFF. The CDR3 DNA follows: TGTGCCAGCAGTTACGGCGGGAGAAGGTACAATGAGCAGTTCTTC.

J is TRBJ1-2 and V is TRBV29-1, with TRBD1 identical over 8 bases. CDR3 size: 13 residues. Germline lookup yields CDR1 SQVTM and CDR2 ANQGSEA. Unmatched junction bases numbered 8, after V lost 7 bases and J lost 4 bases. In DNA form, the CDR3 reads TGCAGCGCGTCGGACAGGGAGGGCTATGGCTACACCTTC. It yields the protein CSASDREGYGYTF.

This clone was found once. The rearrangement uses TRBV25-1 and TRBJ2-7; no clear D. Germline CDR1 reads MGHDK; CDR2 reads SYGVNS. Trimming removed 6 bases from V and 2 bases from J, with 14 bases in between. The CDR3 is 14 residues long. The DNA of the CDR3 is TGTGCCAGCAGGGCAGGTTCTGATACCTACGAGCAGTACTTC. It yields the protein CASRAGSDTYEQYF.

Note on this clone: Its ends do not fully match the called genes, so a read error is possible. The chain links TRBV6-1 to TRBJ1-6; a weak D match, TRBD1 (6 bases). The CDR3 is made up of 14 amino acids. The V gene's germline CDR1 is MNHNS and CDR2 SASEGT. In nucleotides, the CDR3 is TGTGCCAGCAGGGAAGGGGACAAAAATTCACCCCTCCACTTT. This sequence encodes CASREGDKNSPLHF.

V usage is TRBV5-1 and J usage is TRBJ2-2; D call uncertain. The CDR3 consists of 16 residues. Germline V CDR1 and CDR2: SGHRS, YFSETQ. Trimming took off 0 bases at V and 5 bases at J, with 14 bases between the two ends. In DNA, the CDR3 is TGCGCCAGCAGCTTGGCCGTTGGCCAGGTAACCGGGGAGCTGTTTTTT. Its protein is CASSLAVGQVTGELFF.

The CDR3, as DNA: TGTGCCAGCAGCGGGCAGACCGCCTCGAGCTCTGGGGCCAACGTCCTGACTTTC. Residues: CASSGQTASSSGANVLTF. The chain carries TRBV7-6 and TRBJ2-6, with unresolved D. Trimming pared 5 bases from V and 0 bases from J, leaving 17 bases between. In germline, CDR1 is SGHVS, CDR2 FNYEAQ. The CDR3 is 18 residues long.

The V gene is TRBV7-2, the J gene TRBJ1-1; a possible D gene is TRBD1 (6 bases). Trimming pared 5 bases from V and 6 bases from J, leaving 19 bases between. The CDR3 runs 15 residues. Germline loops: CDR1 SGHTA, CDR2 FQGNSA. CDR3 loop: CASSTGPYAGAEAFF. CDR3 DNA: TGTGCCAGCAGCACCGGACCCTACGCAGGGGCTGAAGCTTTCTTT.

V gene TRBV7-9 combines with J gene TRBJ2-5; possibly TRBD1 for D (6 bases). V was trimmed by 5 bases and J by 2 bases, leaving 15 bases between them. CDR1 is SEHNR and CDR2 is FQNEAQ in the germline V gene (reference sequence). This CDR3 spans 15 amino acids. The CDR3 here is CASSPGQTRQETQYF. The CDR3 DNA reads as TGTGCCAGCAGCCCTGGACAGACGAGACAAGAGACCCAGTACTTC.

The CDR3 DNA reads as TGTGCCAGCAGCCGAACCCAGACAGAGAACTATGGCTACACCTTC. It specifies CASSRTQTENYGYTF. This chain links TRBV7-9 with TRBJ1-2; tentative D call: TRBD1 (5 bases). Trimming removed 5 bases at V and 2 bases at J, with 15 bases between. Germline V gene lookup returns CDR1 SEHNR and CDR2 FQNEAQ (reference sequence). This CDR3 has 15 residues.